The 6 T cell receptor beta chains below were found in one sample sequenced in a study of molecular identifiers for immune sequencing clone quantification. TCRdb independently ran MiXCR on the PCR reads; one entry per CDR3 protein. This sample has a few hundred thousand distinct CDR3 sequences, with around 25% found just once. Source material: naive CD8+ T cells from blood, with Jurkat cell RNA spiked in. Sample subset: FACS-sorted CD8+CD4-CCR7+CD45RA+ naive T cells. These receptors all come from a human donor in good health. Some libraries in this study had Jurkat cell RNA spiked in.

There are many counts of this clonotype. This sequence joins TRBV19 and TRBJ1-4; a weak D match, TRBD1 (5 bases). This CDR3 comprises 16 residues. Germline loops: CDR1 LNHDA, CDR2 SQIVND (reference sequence). Deletions cut 5 bases from V and 6 bases from J, with 19 bases between. The CDR3, as DNA: TGTGCCAGTAGTGCCCCCCGGGGCCTGGAGGATGAAAAACTGTTTTTT. Its translation is CASSAPRGLEDEKLFF.

The CDR3 DNA reads as TGTGCCAGCAGTCGATCCCCTCCTGACAGGGGCACAGATACGCAGTATTTT. Its protein product is CASSRSPPDRGTDTQYF. The J gene is TRBJ2-3, the V gene TRBV12-3 or TRBV12-4, with 7 nucleotides matching TRBD1. Trimming removed 5 bases from V and 1 base from J; junction bases left unmatched: 12. There are 17 residues in the CDR3.

This clonotype was observed a single time. A read error may explain this, as a much larger clone is one base away. V is TRBV6-5 and J is TRBJ2-7; tentative D call: TRBD1 (5 bases). This CDR3 has 13 amino acids. Germline V gene data show CDR1 as MNHEY and CDR2 as SVGAGI. This chain's CDR3 is CASMTASPYEQHF. The CDR3 DNA is TGTGCCAGCATGACAGCCTCGCCGTACGAGCAGCACTTC.

This clonotype has just a few counts. The rearrangement links TRBV5-4 to TRBJ2-2; D is unclear. V lost 3 bases to trimming and J lost 0 bases, with 12 bases between them. Germline lookup yields CDR1 SGHNT and CDR2 YYREEE (reference sequence). CDR3 size: 16 residues. The CDR3 nucleotides are TGTGCCAGCAGCTCCCTTATGCAGCCGAACACCGGGGAGCTGTTTTTT. Translation: CASSSLMQPNTGELFF.

Note on this clonotype: A much larger clone differs by one base, so this may be a read error. This sequence joins TRBV28 and TRBJ2-5; D ambiguous. Germline CDR1 reads MDHEN; CDR2 reads SYDVKM. CDR3 length equals 13 residues. Written as DNA, the CDR3 is TGTGCCAGCACCTCACACTCGGAAGAGACCAAGTACTTC. Protein sequence: CASTSHSEETKYF. Together with reference TRBV28 and TRBJ2-5, the CDR3 gives the full variable domain: DVKVTQSSRYLVKRTGEKVFLECVQDMDHENMFWYRQDPGLGLRLIYFSYDVKMKEKGDIPEGYSVSREKKERFSLILESASTNQTSMYLCASTSHSEETKYFGPGTRLLVL.

The chain carries TRBV20-1 and TRBJ2-6; 7 bases map to TRBD1. Looked up from germline, CDR1 is DFQATT and CDR2 is SNEGSKA (reference sequence). This CDR3 is 13 amino acids long. The V segment lost 6 bases and the J segment 8 bases; nucleotides outside the gene matches: 7. The CDR3 sequence is CSALTGAPNVLTF. The DNA of the CDR3 is TGCAGTGCACTTACAGGGGCGCCCAACGTCCTGACTTTC.